A selection of T cell receptor beta chains follows, all from one sample in a study of Graves' ophthalmopathy and Graves' hyperthyroidism. TCRdb re-analysed the multiplex PCR reads in MiXCR, keeping a single row per CDR3 protein. The sample records about 550,000 distinct CDR3 sequences, roughly 39% being singletons. Sample: peripheral blood or thyroid tissue (not recorded which). The receptor source for this set is an adult man with Graves' hyperthyroidism. The CDR3 runs from the conserved cysteine through the conserved F or W.

V gene	J gene	CDR3 protein
TRBV4-1	TRBJ2-7	CASSQVPEPNPSYEQYF
TRBV11-3	TRBJ2-5	CASSLGGTSGVQETQYF
TRBV29-1	.	CSAIAGGPVRYGNEQFF
TRBV20-1	TRBJ2-5	CSASGLASQETQYF
TRBV6-2/TRBV6-3	TRBJ1-6	CASSYEFGQNNSPLHF
TRBV10-2	.	CASSESRELSTDTQYF
TRBV7-8	TRBJ2-5	CASNRGGPPETQYF
TRBV29-1	TRBJ2-5	CSAYGTGNSETQYF
TRBV5-1	TRBJ1-1	CASSLERQGGTEAFF
TRBV24-1	TRBJ2-1	CATRGTSGRSSYNEQFF
TRBV28	TRBJ2-7	CASSPQGGAKEQYF
TRBV6-1	TRBJ1-6	CASVGDRTFLRSPLHF
TRBV29-1	TRBJ2-7	CSVEGLAGGTYEQYF
TRBV6-5	TRBJ2-2	CASIRSPGRNTGELFF
TRBV7-9	TRBJ1-2	CASSLTGSSYGYTF
TRBV5-1	TRBJ1-2	CASSPGGLDRGRGYTF
TRBV29-1	TRBJ2-7	CSVERGQGLTYEQYF
TRBV30	TRBJ2-5	CAWSVVSDYQETQYF
TRBV2	TRBJ2-2	CASRENTGGLFF
TRBV7-9	TRBJ2-2	CASSLALGRSCFF
TRBV9	TRBJ1-1	CASGKMNTEAFF
TRBV6-1	TRBJ2-7	CASSEARFPSYEQYF
TRBV10-3	TRBJ2-7	CAISESLGRVREQYF
TRBV6-5	TRBJ1-1	CASSDTGVEAFF
TRBV7-3	TRBJ2-7	CASSPTQTRIYEQYF
TRBV9	TRBJ2-5	CASSLTGLSNEQYF
TRBV2	TRBJ2-6	CASSSRTGGNVLTF
TRBV7-8	TRBJ1-6	CASSFLSEFRGYSPLHF
TRBV29-1	TRBJ1-1	CSVAGGWTEAFF
TRBV6-5	TRBJ1-2	CASSSSPDRVSWGYTF
TRBV25-1	TRBJ2-7	CASSVTGGALEQYF
TRBV12-3/TRBV12-4	TRBJ2-3	CASRFRSGSTDTQYF
TRBV5-8	TRBJ2-2	CASSSGLAGGWTGELFF
TRBV20-1	TRBJ1-1	CSATVVDREAFF
TRBV7-9	TRBJ1-5	CASSFGGTQPQHF
TRBV7-9	TRBJ1-1	CASSLPAGVPTEAFF
TRBV5-8	TRBJ1-2	CASRPQGRVHGYTF
TRBV5-1	TRBJ1-2	CASSLDGRDSYGYTF
TRBV11-2	TRBJ2-2	CASSRQGLQSNTGELFF
TRBV5-1	TRBJ2-5	CASSPTSGVQETQYF
TRBV5-8	TRBJ1-2	CASSFRDTNYGYTF